This T cell receptor (beta chain) originates from a study of shared clonotypes between healthy human individuals. Per germline, CDR1 MNHEY and CDR2 SMNVEV (reference sequence). The CDR3 sequence is 14 residues long. V gave up 2 bases and J gave up 6 bases, with 11 bases separating them. To note about this clone: As yet, its antigen is unknown.

Points from the study as a whole: Sampling covered nothing but blood. Tissue TCR repertoires likely differ from those found in blood. A generally larger estimated richness was seen in naive subsets than in memory subsets. Sequencing depth was expected to affect clonotype sharing among donors.

For sorted subsets, 150 to 200 ng DNA per replicate equaled 30,000 or so T cell genomes. Measured with immunoSEQ multiplex PCR; TCRdb has only the in-frame clones, and not every one. The sample has fewer than 850,000 clones; about two thirds are singletons. This TCR derives from a woman in her twenties or thirties in good health. Sequenced: memory CD4+ T cells sorted from blood. Regarding subset: CD45RA-negative fraction. This chain connects TRBV27 to TRBJ2-1, with D possibly TRBD1 on 6 matching bases. CDR3 sequence: CASSLQQGFNEQFF. CDR3 bases: TGTGCCAGCAGTTTACAACAGGGATTCAATGAGCAGTTCTTC.